The rows below give T cell receptor beta chains drawn from one sample of a study of shared clonotypes between healthy human individuals. Generated by immunoSEQ multiplex PCR, the TCRdb table keeps only in-frame clones and is missing some. The repertoire includes some 2.1 million clones, around 95% of them detected once, and under 0.15% sits in the top ten. Specimen: naive CD4+ T cells sorted from blood. These receptors originate from a man between 18 and 29 years old in good health. The CDR3 runs from the conserved cysteine through the conserved F or W.

J: TRBJ2-2
V: TRBV6-5
CDR3: CASSARQGGTGELFF

J: TRBJ2-3
V: TRBV6-1
CDR3: CASSEARTAYPTDTQYF

J: TRBJ2-2
V: TRBV5-6
CDR3: CASSLDRVTGELFF

J: TRBJ1-6
V: TRBV7-2
CDR3: CASSLKAVPHALNSPLHF

J: TRBJ1-5
V: TRBV6-4
CDR3: CASSDRVAPACQPQHF

J: TRBJ1-5
V: TRBV28
CDR3: CASSFWGRLNQPQHF

J: TRBJ1-2
V: TRBV4-3
CDR3: CASSQHGTKGGGYTF

J: TRBJ1-2
V: TRBV27
CDR3: CASSPGSAYGYTF

J: TRBJ1-2
V: TRBV27
CDR3: CASSPNRGRGYGYTF

J: TRBJ2-3
V: TRBV2
CDR3: CASSSLTDTQYF

J: TRBJ2-7
V: TRBV25-1
CDR3: CASSDSGGRSYEQYF

J: TRBJ1-2
V: TRBV7-8
CDR3: CASSLGARRDGYTF

J: TRBJ2-2
V: TRBV30
CDR3: CAWSPRRAGWDTGELFF

J: TRBJ2-1
V: TRBV6-1
CDR3: CASSQQGIGYNEQFF

J: TRBJ1-1
V: TRBV7-9
CDR3: CASSSRAATEAFF

J: TRBJ2-5
V: TRBV5-4
CDR3: CASSLGSETQYF

J: TRBJ2-7
V: TRBV15
CDR3: CATRQRGRALYEQYF

J: TRBJ2-1
V: TRBV28
CDR3: CASSPGKHLSSYNEQFF

J: TRBJ1-1
V: TRBV7-9
CDR3: CASSLLGQGKGNTEAFF

J: TRBJ2-2
V: TRBV4-2
CDR3: CASSQERVGELFF

J: TRBJ2-1
V: TRBV19
CDR3: CASRHTGLAGGGEQFF

J: TRBJ2-7
V: TRBV2
CDR3: CASSERQIISYEQYF

J: TRBJ2-5
V: TRBV4-1
CDR3: CASSQALAGGETQYF

J: TRBJ1-2
V: TRBV30
CDR3: CAWSVTGKGGGYTF

J: TRBJ2-1
V: TRBV5-4
CDR3: CASSFASGGQNEQFF

J: TRBJ2-6
V: TRBV5-1
CDR3: CASSRESSGANVLTF

J: TRBJ2-5
V: TRBV6-5
CDR3: CASSYSGHLGQETQYF

J: TRBJ1-6
V: TRBV30
CDR3: CAWRPGQGASYNSPLHF

J: TRBJ1-6
V: TRBV19
CDR3: CASSIEGGTDAAPLHF

J: TRBJ1-5
V: TRBV27
CDR3: CASSLSRGAGNQPQHF

J: TRBJ2-7
V: TRBV6-5
CDR3: CASSYLRAGGKYEQYF

J: TRBJ2-2
V: TRBV6-1
CDR3: CASSEPSETTGELFF

J: TRBJ2-3
V: TRBV28
CDR3: CASSLMGSIGTDTQYF

J: TRBJ2-3
V: TRBV6-1
CDR3: CASSERGKTDTQYF

J: TRBJ2-1
V: TRBV18
CDR3: CASSRDAGSYNEQFF

J: TRBJ2-3
V: TRBV2
CDR3: CASSGRNRQSTDTQYF

J: TRBJ1-2
V: TRBV30
CDR3: CAWGVTGYGYTF

J: TRBJ2-7
V: TRBV27
CDR3: CASSLVGDTSYEQYF

J: TRBJ1-6
V: TRBV7-2
CDR3: CASSLDQTPLHF

J: TRBJ1-3
V: TRBV14
CDR3: CASSQGLWDAGNTIYF

J: TRBJ1-6
V: TRBV6-1
CDR3: CASRQGNSPLHF

J: TRBJ2-7
V: TRBV10-2
CDR3: CASTPRGVRFGGEQYF

J: TRBJ2-5
V: TRBV11-3
CDR3: CASSLGGAGETQYF

J: TRBJ1-2
V: TRBV6-5
CDR3: CASSSTLTGGLSGYTF

J: TRBJ2-3
V: TRBV2
CDR3: CASSPGTRTLVADTQYF